This T cell receptor beta chain was recovered during a study of T cells in Graves' hyperthyroidism and ophthalmopathy. Study conclusions and caveats: Blood also showed most of the thyroid clonotypes that were expanded above 0.001.

The investigators amplified TCR beta CDR3 regions from RNA transcripts. First-round RT-PCR of the TCR CDR3 relied on the HTBI primer set. Via MiXCR, TCRdb re-called the multiplex PCR reads, giving one row per CDR3 protein. This sample has 500,000 to 800,000 distinct CDR3 sequences, with over 40% found just once. As concerns this clonotype: What it binds is unknown.

Looked up from germline, CDR1 is SGHVS and CDR2 is FQNEAQ. Trimming removed 11 bases from V and 3 bases from J, with 14 bases in between. This CDR3 is built from 12 residues. Lactation, pregnancy, other autoimmune disease or uncontrolled infection excluded patients. Clinical symptoms, serum thyroxine, TRAb, thyroid ultrasound and orbital computed tomography established diagnosis. The chain is built from TRBV7-8 and TRBJ2-7; possibly TRBD2 for D (6 bases). This clonotype was sampled from an adult man with Graves' disease, either hyperthyroidism or ophthalmopathy (not recorded which). The sequencing input was peripheral blood or thyroid tissue (not recorded which). CDR3 region: CAWAGGVYEQYF. CDR3 coding DNA: TGTGCCTGGGCCGGAGGGGTCTACGAGCAGTACTTC.